This TCR beta chain stems from a study of response to subunit inactivated influenza vaccine. TCRdb used MiXCR to reprocess the RT-PCR reads, holding one entry per CDR3 protein. The table shows about 780,000 distinct CDR3 sequences, with less than 20% occurring only once. V shed 4 bases, J shed 2 bases, and the junction held 5 bases outside the gene matches. Germline lookup yields CDR1 MNHEY and CDR2 SVGAGI. The CDR3 length is 16 residues. The TCR comes from a man aged 45-65 years who received an inactivated influenza vaccine. This specimen was PBMCs from blood, taken roughly 5 days after vaccination. The chain joins TRBV6-5 to TRBJ1-3; 10 bases line up with TRBD1. The CDR3, as DNA: TGTGCCAGCAGTTCCCCAGGGACAGGGGCTGGAAACACCATATATTTT. This gives the protein CASSSPGTGAGNTIYF.